In its sample, the clone carrying this T cell receptor beta chain was seen once. This specimen comes from a study of technical replicates of blood from a few donors. Here immunoSEQ multiplex PCR was the method, and the copy in TCRdb shows in-frame clones only, minus some. The table lists tens of thousands of clones, 92% of them singletons. J lost 7 bases, V lost 0 bases, and 10 bases had no gene match. The CDR3 extends over 16 amino acids. V and J are TRBV23-1 and TRBJ2-3, with TRBD1 identical over 7 bases. TRBV23-1 is marked as an open reading frame, function uncertain. Sequencing was done on a sample of T cells isolated from PBMCs. This TCR was sampled from a human donor in good health. The CDR3 DNA reads TGCGCCAGCAGTCAATCCCCACCGACAGGGCTAAATACGCAGTATTTT. It encodes CASSQSPPTGLNTQYF.